Listed below are T cell receptor beta chains from one sample, sequenced in a study of Graves' ophthalmopathy and Graves' hyperthyroidism. MiXCR was run by TCRdb on the multiplex PCR reads, yielding one entry per CDR3 protein. The sample gives hundreds of thousands of distinct CDR3 sequences, around 21% of which show up once; roughly 3% is in the top ten. Sample: peripheral blood. These receptors all come from a woman between 18 and 29 years old with stable Graves' hyperthyroidism. Both conserved end residues are part of each CDR3. The D gene is left open where the match is weak. Rows give clone size only sometimes, using once, few, many, or a class for an expanded clone.

many	TRBJ1-3	-	TRBV30	TGTGCCTGGAGTGTAGGTCTGAGCTCTGGAAACACCATATATTTT	CAWSVGLSSGNTIYF
-	TRBJ1-2	TRBD1	TRBV12-3/TRBV12-4	TGTGCCAGCAGTGGGGACAGGGACGGCTACACCTTC	CASSGDRDGYTF
-	TRBJ1-2	-	TRBV30	TGTGCCTGGGGTGAGTCCAAGGGCTATGGCTACACCTTC	CAWGESKGYGYTF
many	TRBJ1-6	-	TRBV7-9	TGTGCCAGCAGCTTCATTAATTCACCCCTCCACTTT	CASSFINSPLHF
many	TRBJ2-7	-	TRBV6-2/TRBV6-3	TGTGCCAGCAGACCTCTTTTACAGGGCCTCTCCTACGAGCAGTACTTC	CASRPLLQGLSYEQYF
many	TRBJ1-2	-	TRBV29-1	TGCAGCGTTGATACGGGGTACAGGGCCTATGGCTACACCTTC	CSVDTGYRAYGYTF
many	TRBJ2-7	TRBD1	TRBV24-1	TGTGCCACCATTGGACAGGGGGCTCCTCCCTACGAGCAGTACTTC	CATIGQGAPPYEQYF
many	TRBJ2-6	TRBD2	TRBV11-2	TGTGCCGGTCGGCGCGGGAGGGTTCCTGGGGCCAACGTCCTGACTTTC	CAGRRGRVPGANVLTF
many	TRBJ2-5	-	TRBV11-3	TGTGCCAGCAGCCCCGGAACGGGAGACGAAGAGACCCAGTACTTC	CASSPGTGDEETQYF
-	TRBJ2-1	-	TRBV6-2/TRBV6-3	TGTGCCAGCAGTTACAAGGGGGAGGCCTACAATGAGCAGTTCTTC	CASSYKGEAYNEQFF
many	TRBJ2-7	-	TRBV12-3/TRBV12-4	TGTGCCAGCAGTTCCTCGGGAGTTGGGTACGAGCAGTACTTC	CASSSSGVGYEQYF
-	TRBJ2-5	TRBD2	TRBV10-2	TGCGCCAGCAGTGAAGGCGGGGGGGCCGGGGAGACCCAGTACTTC	CASSEGGGAGETQYF
-	TRBJ1-2	-	TRBV6-1	TGTGCCAGCAGTGAAGTCGCAGACTATGGCTACACCTTC	CASSEVADYGYTF
-	TRBJ2-2	TRBD2	TRBV7-3	TGTGCCAGCAGCCCAGGGGGACTAGCGGGAGGCTCCGGGGAGCTGTTTTTT	CASSPGGLAGGSGELFF
many	TRBJ1-1	-	TRBV29-1	TGCAGCGTTGAAGATTACGACAGAGAAGCTTTCTTT	CSVEDYDREAFF
-	TRBJ2-2	-	TRBV6-5	TGTGCCAGCAGTTACTCAGGGGGAGAGACCGGGGAGCTGTTTTTT	CASSYSGGETGELFF
many	TRBJ1-4	-	TRBV24-1	TGTGCCACGCCACTTGGGGAGGAAAAACTGTTTTTT	CATPLGEEKLFF